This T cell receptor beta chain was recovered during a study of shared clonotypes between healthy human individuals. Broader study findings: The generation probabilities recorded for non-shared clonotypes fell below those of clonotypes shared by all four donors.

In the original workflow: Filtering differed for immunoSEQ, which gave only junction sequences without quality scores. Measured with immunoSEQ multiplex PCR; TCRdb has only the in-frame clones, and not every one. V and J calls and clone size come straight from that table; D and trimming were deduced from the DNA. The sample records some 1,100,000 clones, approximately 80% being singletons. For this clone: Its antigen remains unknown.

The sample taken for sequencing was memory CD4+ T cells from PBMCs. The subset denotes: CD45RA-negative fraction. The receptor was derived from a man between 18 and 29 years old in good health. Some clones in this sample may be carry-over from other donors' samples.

CDR3: CASSSWTSSEQYF. DNA of the CDR3: TGTGCCAGCAGCTCGTGGACTAGCTCCGAGCAGTACTTC. This chain joins TRBV28 and TRBJ2-7; 8 nucleotides match TRBD2. Germline-derived CDR1 and CDR2 are MDHEN and SYDVKM. The CDR3 is 13 residues long. V lost 6 bases and J lost 6; bases outside the gene matches: 7. The full variable domain, with the rest looked up from reference TRBV28 and TRBJ2-7, is DVKVTQSSRYLVKRTGEKVFLECVQDMDHENMFWYRQDPGLGLRLIYFSYDVKMKEKGDIPEGYSVSREKKERFSLILESASTNQTSMYLCASSSWTSSEQYFGPGTRLTVT.